The 9 T cell receptor beta chains in this list originate from one sample, sequenced in a study of blood T cell repertoires in COVID-19. Only in-frame clones appear in the TCRdb table, and some are missing; sequencing was by immunoSEQ multiplex PCR. This table holds a few hundred thousand clones, 86% found once. Sequences were obtained from PBMCs or T cells enriched from blood (not recorded which). These receptors were taken from a woman aged 25 to 45 who had been exposed to COVID-19.

The chain joins TRBV11-2 to TRBJ2-3; 9 bases align to TRBD1. From germline, CDR1 is SGHAT and CDR2 FQNNGV. J gave up 3 bases and V 5 bases, and 12 bases lay outside the gene matches. The CDR3 consists of 17 residues. CDR3 in amino acids: CASSIMVGTGRTDTQYF. CDR3 DNA sequence: TGTGCCAGCAGCATAATGGTTGGGACAGGGAGGACAGATACGCAGTATTTT.

This clone was seen only a few times. The chain joins TRBV12-5 to TRBJ2-3; D might be TRBD1 (5 bases). Between the trimmed V and J ends, which lost 1 base and 2 bases, there was a span of 19 bases. The germline V gene has CDR1 LGHNT and CDR2 FRNRAP. The CDR3 has 18 residues. The DNA for the CDR3 is TGTGCTAGTGGTTTGGGCTCAGGGTTTGTGGTTTCCACAGATACGCAGTATTTT. Translation gives CASGLGSGFVVSTDTQYF.

This chain links TRBV15 with TRBJ2-7; a weak D match, TRBD2 (7 bases). Germline V gives CDR1 LNHNV, CDR2 YYDKDF (reference sequence). The CDR3 is 15 amino acids. The V and J ends lost 4 bases and 7 bases respectively, with 20 bases between them. The CDR3 DNA reads TGTGCCACCAGCAAGGTCTTGGGGGGGGCGCAGGAGCAGTACTTC. Encoded protein: CATSKVLGGAQEQYF.

This chain links TRBV24-1 with TRBJ1-2; 10 nucleotides line up with TRBD1. The CDR3 extends over 16 amino acids. Germline CDR1 reads KGHDR; CDR2 reads SFDVKD. V trimming: 2 bases; J trimming: 7 bases; junction bases outside the gene matches: 9. In DNA form, the CDR3 reads TGTGCCACCAGTGATTCTACGACAGGGGGCGCGGGTGGCTACACCTTC. Translating gives CATSDSTTGGAGGYTF.

The chain couples TRBV10-2 to TRBJ2-7; 7 bases align to TRBD1. J gave up 3 bases and V 4 bases, and 9 bases lay outside the gene matches. The CDR3 contains 15 residues. From germline, CDR1 is WSHSY and CDR2 SAAADI. The CDR3 reads CASSAQTGIFYEQYF. The DNA of the CDR3 is TGCGCCAGCAGTGCCCAGACAGGGATATTCTACGAGCAGTACTTC.

The genes are TRBV23-1 and TRBJ2-1; 8 positions match TRBD2. TRBV23-1 is identified as an open reading frame with a role that is uncertain. Germline trimming cut 0 bases from V and 9 bases from J; bases unmatched to any gene: 10. The CDR3 length is 16 residues. CDR3 amino acids: CASSQSQRGPKIEQFF. CDR3 nucleotides: TGCGCCAGCAGTCAATCCCAGCGGGGGCCCAAAATTGAGCAGTTCTTC.

The V and J genes are TRBV5-4 and TRBJ1-3, with TRBD1 matching 7 bases. Trimming at V came to 4 bases and at J to 0 bases, leaving 1 base not matched to a gene. Germline V gene sequence: CDR1 SGHNT, CDR2 YYREEE (reference sequence). The CDR3 is 14 residues long. This CDR3 is CASSRDSSGNTIYF. DNA of the CDR3: TGTGCCAGCAGCCGGGACAGCTCTGGAAACACCATATATTTT.

The rearrangement uses TRBV24-1 and TRBJ2-2; 7 bases align to TRBD1. V gave up 10 bases and J gave up 1 base; unmatched junction bases: 5. There are 14 residues in the CDR3. Germline V gene data show CDR1 as KGHDR and CDR2 as SFDVKD. CDR3 in amino acids: CATLGQMNTGELFF. The CDR3 region has the DNA TGTGCCACTTTGGGACAGATGAACACCGGGGAGCTGTTTTTT.

V gene TRBV28 combines with J gene TRBJ1-6; a possible D gene is TRBD1 (5 bases). With 2 bases removed from V and 2 bases from J, the gap between germline ends came to 13 bases. CDR3 length: 17 residues. Germline V gene sequence: CDR1 MDHEN, CDR2 SYDVKM. CDR3 in amino acids: CASSLGGRDTYNSPLHF. CDR3 coding DNA: TGTGCCAGCAGTTTAGGCGGCAGGGATACCTATAATTCACCCCTCCACTTT.